This TCR beta chain was recorded in a study of shared clonotypes between healthy human individuals (dated by TCRdb to the early 2020s). Looking at the study overall: The cohort included a few men and two women between 18 and 49 years of age. To estimate repertoire size and how much clonotype sharing occurs between individuals, the study deeply sequenced the blood TCR repertoires of five healthy adults. To increase sequencing depth and limit assay-specific biases, TCR repertoire library preparation and sequencing were carried out by different laboratories using diverse techniques. Each donor's leukapheresis produced roughly between roughly 0.85 and 10 billion PBMCs. The paper's findings and limits, for the study overall: Only blood was sampled, and tissue TCR repertoires likely differ from those in blood. Pairwise subsampling indicated that sequencing depth was expected to affect the degree of clonotype sharing among donors. Because the study included a small number of donors, the genetic and exposure-history diversity represented was limited.

The germline V gene sets CDR1 to SGHRS and CDR2 to YFSETQ. V is cut back by 0 bases and J by 4 bases, with 10 bases in the junction unmatched. The CDR3 numbers 18 residues from cysteine through phenylalanine. The kept DNA is CDR3 alone, 54 bases in frame from the first base. Healthy HIV-negative adults with no recently reported acute infections or vaccinations were included as donors. Every donor was a Caucasian adult living in Nashville, Tennessee, USA. In the unsorted samples, tens of millions of PBMCs were counted, and genomic DNA was extracted using the QIAamp DNA Blood Mini kit. After blood collection by leukapheresis, PBMCs were isolated using Ficoll-Histopaque density gradient centrifugation and then cryopreserved in the vapor phase of liquid nitrogen. Using the deep immunoSEQ assay, TCR CDR3 regions were amplified from genomic DNA by multiplex PCR. Extracted genomic DNA from each cell subset was distributed evenly across all wells of several immunoSEQ 96-well plates, and each plate was treated as a replicate. For unsorted PBMC, around 290 ng of genomic DNA, equivalent to around 30,000 T cell genomes, went into each replicate PCR. Unsorted PBMC genomic DNA was sequenced across ten immunoSEQ deep assay plates. Purified libraries were quantified with a Qubit 3.0 fluorometer, sized on a Bioanalyzer 2100, and re-quantified with the KAPA Library Quantification kit. Each immunoSEQ 96-well plate was sequenced on its own single-read 150-cycle Illumina NextSeq 550 flow cell. As for how the authors treated the data: The immunoSEQ output contained only junctional sequences without quality scores, so filtering could not match that applied to full-length reads. Sequences were annotated with PyIR, a Python wrapper for IgBLAST v1.9, using IMGT germline references to assign V/J genes and CDR3. Reads were filtered out if the reads had weak V/J assignments (E-value above 1e-6), no CDR3, stop codons, out-of-frame junctions, or ambiguous translated residues. V3J clonotypes were defined by identical inferred V gene, J gene, and CDR3 amino acid sequence. Percentage overlap between repertoires was computed as shared unique clonotypes divided by the size of the smaller repertoire. RTK rarefaction, the Chao1 estimator, and Recon v2.1 estimates of unobserved clonotypes were used to assess repertoire richness. Here the immuneACCESS table is served through TCRdb, limited to in-frame sequences with V and J called. Missing clones are a known gap in these copies; in checked studies unresolved V genes cover under half, and the rest lacks a known reason. V and J calls and clone size are copied from that table; D and trimming were computed from the DNA. Recorded for this sample are fewer than 650,000 clones; over 65% of them occurred a single time. The ten largest clones capture 10% to 15% of the sample.

Of note for this clone: No antigen is known for it. Qualities for individual bases were not recorded, and no much larger clone is one base off.

Source material: PBMCs. This clonotype was obtained from a woman between 40 and 50 years old in good health. Some clones in this sample may be carry-over from other donors' samples. Here the chain combines TRBV5-1 and TRBJ1-2, with 12 middle bases fitting TRBD1. The nucleotide sequence reads TGCGCCAGCAGCTTGGCCGGGACAGGGGGCTTCTCTACCTATGGCTACACCTTC. Its translation reads: CASSLAGTGGFSTYGYTF.